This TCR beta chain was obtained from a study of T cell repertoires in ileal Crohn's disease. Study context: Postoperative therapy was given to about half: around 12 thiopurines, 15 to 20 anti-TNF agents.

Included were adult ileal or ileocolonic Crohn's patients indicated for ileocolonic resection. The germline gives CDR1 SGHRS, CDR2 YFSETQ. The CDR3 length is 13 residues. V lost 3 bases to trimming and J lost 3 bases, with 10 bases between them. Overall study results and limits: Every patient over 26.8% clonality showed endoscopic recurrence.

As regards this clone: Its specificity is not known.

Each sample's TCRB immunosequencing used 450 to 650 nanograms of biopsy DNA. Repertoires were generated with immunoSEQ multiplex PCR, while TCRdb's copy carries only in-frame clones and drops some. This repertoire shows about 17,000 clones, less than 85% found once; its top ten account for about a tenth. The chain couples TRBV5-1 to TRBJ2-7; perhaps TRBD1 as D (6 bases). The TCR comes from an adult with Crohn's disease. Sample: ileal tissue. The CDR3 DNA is TGCGCCAGCAGCTGGGACAAAAACTACGAGCAGTACTTC. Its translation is CASSWDKNYEQYF.